This T cell receptor beta chain emerged from a study of OX40 agonist ivuxolimab in advanced cancers. Background on the study: Ivuxolimab was administered intravenously to patients at 0.01 to 10 mg/kg every 2 weeks. Study conclusions and caveats: Patients with a partial response at 0.1-3.0 mg/kg had among the lowest clonal expansion. Certain nonresponders likewise exhibited a low normalized T-cell clonal expansion.

TCRdb's copy holds only in-frame clones and misses some; the assay was immunoSEQ multiplex PCR. The repertoire holds 14,000 to 15,000 clones, with 65% to 75% as singletons. With respect to this clone: Its antigen is undetermined.

The source was CD4+ or CD8+ T cells sorted from blood, collected in a trial of the OX40 agonist ivuxolimab. The source of this sequence is an adult with an advanced solid tumor such as melanoma, head and neck, liver or kidney cancer.

The CDR3 coding sequence is TGTGCCAGCAGCCGACAGGGGGCTAACTATGGCTACACCTTC. Translating it yields CASSRQGANYGYTF. This rearrangement joins TRBV6-5 to TRBJ1-2, with 9 bases matching TRBD1. With 6 bases clipped from V and 0 bases from J, the junction kept 2 bases outside the gene matches. From germline, CDR1 is MNHEY and CDR2 SVGAGI. The length of the CDR3 is 14 residues.